This T cell receptor (beta chain) was found in a study of T cell changes during pregnancy in multiple sclerosis. Sequenced by immunoSEQ multiplex PCR; TCRdb stores in-frame clones only, minus some. The table includes tens of thousands of clones, about 92% detected once. Germline values: CDR1 SGHTA, CDR2 FQGTGA. The CDR3 covers 15 residues. V lost 5 bases, J lost 3 bases, and 7 bases stayed unmatched. V is TRBV7-3 and J is TRBJ1-2; 9 bases map to TRBD1. The receptor was isolated from a female donor with multiple sclerosis, enrolled in a pregnancy study. This material consisted of peripheral blood, taken in the second trimester of pregnancy. CDR3 amino acids: CASSLGTGKDYGYTF. The CDR3, as DNA: TGTGCCAGCAGCCTCGGGACAGGGAAAGACTATGGCTACACCTTC.